The sequence of this T cell receptor beta chain was determined in a study of response to subunit inactivated influenza vaccine. The CDR3 extends over 14 amino acids. Germline V gives CDR1 DFQATT, CDR2 SNEGSKA (reference sequence). V lost 0 bases to trimming and J lost 6 bases, with 12 bases between them. TCRdb reprocessed the RT-PCR reads via MiXCR and lists one record per CDR3 protein. This repertoire shows about 160,000 distinct CDR3 sequences, roughly 10% found once; its top ten account for approximately 13%. Many counts were recorded for this clonotype. The specimen was non-naive T cells sorted from PBMCs, collected about 40 days after vaccination. The receptor comes from a man aged 45 to 65 who received an inactivated influenza vaccine. The gene calls are TRBV20-1 and TRBJ1-5; D not resolved. CDR3: CSAREGAGGQPQHF. DNA for the CDR3: TGCAGTGCTAGAGAGGGCGCAGGAGGTCAGCCCCAGCATTTT.